A selection of T cell receptor beta chains follows, all from one sample in a study of T cell responses to AZD1222 COVID-19 vaccine. Sequenced by immunoSEQ multiplex PCR; TCRdb stores in-frame clones only, minus some. The top ten hold 4.5% to 6.5% of the sample, which has more than 140,000 clones, 91% seen once. The source was peripheral blood, collected on day 0 of AZD1222 vaccination. Receptor source: an adult in good health. CDR3s include the opening cysteine and the closing phenylalanine or tryptophan.

CASTPLYEQYF | TRBJ2-7 | TRBV12-3/TRBV12-4
CASSFRTGGVTEAFF | TRBJ1-1 | TRBV28
CASSFTGGTEAFF | TRBJ1-1 | TRBV6-5
CSASGPKRDIHNEQFF | TRBJ2-1 | TRBV20-1
CASSSPGGTIHRGAVF | TRBJ2-2 | TRBV7-8
CSAGTNTEAFF | TRBJ1-1 | TRBV20-1
CASSWSVGHSNQPQHF | TRBJ1-5 | TRBV6-5
CASSYTGGSLETQYF | TRBJ2-5 | TRBV27
CASTDQGTDTQYF | TRBJ2-3 | TRBV2
CASSLYYEQYF | TRBJ2-7 | TRBV28
CASSVRDRGRGNSPLHF | TRBJ1-6 | TRBV5-5
CASSYREGARNTIYF | TRBJ1-3 | TRBV6-5
CASSPEGGEAYYEQYF | TRBJ2-7 | TRBV7-9
CASSLTTGKGYEQYF | TRBJ2-7 | TRBV5-1
CASSYPRDRGGDTQYF | TRBJ2-3 | TRBV6-2/TRBV6-3
CAISGPEGGVTDTQYF | TRBJ2-3 | TRBV10-3
CASGWTSHSYEQYF | TRBJ2-7 | TRBV6-4
CASTDDSRAYNEQFF | TRBJ2-1 | TRBV19
CASSTHGTGFDYGYTF | TRBJ1-2 | TRBV7-2
CASSWDSLEQYF | TRBJ2-7 | TRBV11-2
CASSVAGGGNTIYF | TRBJ1-3 | TRBV9
CASSLGLGAQFF | TRBJ2-1 | TRBV5-6
CASSAQGNEQFF | TRBJ2-1 | TRBV9
CASSRLGGNTEAFF | TRBJ1-1 | TRBV6-5
CASSVGGRDLPLHF | TRBJ1-6 | TRBV9
CASSSSLWDSSGNTIYF | TRBJ1-3 | TRBV7-9
CASRPNRGPNEKLFF | TRBJ1-4 | TRBV2
CASRETASGNTIYF | TRBJ1-3 | TRBV10-2
CASSLRGSSGNTIYF | TRBJ1-3 | TRBV13
CASSPGFPGNTIYF | TRBJ1-3 | TRBV7-3
CASSLVNYGYTF | TRBJ1-2 | TRBV28
CASSQPGTRYSNEQFF | TRBJ2-1 | TRBV4-1
CTSSQDSILYGYTF | TRBJ1-2 | TRBV1
CASSYGSSSYNEQFF | TRBJ2-1 | TRBV6-5
CASSNYLDMTTMNTEAFF | TRBJ1-1 | TRBV6-2/TRBV6-3
CASSGQYAYGYTF | TRBJ1-2 | TRBV2
CASSYRYLAKNIQYF | TRBJ2-4 | TRBV6-5
CASSPDTSGNTIYF | TRBJ1-3 | TRBV7-3
CASSQTLMNTGELFF | TRBJ2-2 | TRBV7-9
CASSRTSGANVLTF | TRBJ2-6 | TRBV6-5
CASSFSGGLNTEAFF | TRBJ1-1 | TRBV28
CASSLRQGGRNTIYF | TRBJ1-3 | TRBV6-5
CASSSRTGNTEAFF | TRBJ1-1 | TRBV5-8